This is a list of T cell receptor beta chains from one sample in a study of T-cell memory formation after mild COVID-19. TCRdb re-called the 5' RACE reads through MiXCR, storing one row per CDR3 protein. The sample records about 260,000 distinct CDR3 sequences, approximately 7.6% being singletons. The sample was PBMCs or a T cell subset sorted from them (not recorded which). The receptors were sampled from a man younger than 35 who had mild COVID-19 (a few samples of this study predate the infection). Cell type and time point are not known. Both conserved end residues are part of each CDR3. A D gene is named only where the DNA matches it firmly. Rows may omit the clone size; those that give it use once, few, many or a size class.

TRBV20-1	.	few	TRBJ2-7	CSARSDTYEQYF	TGCAGTGCTAGGTCGGACACCTACGAGCAGTACTTC
TRBV7-9	TRBD1	few	TRBJ2-1	CASSLLGGSHNEQFF	TGTGCCAGCAGCTTATTAGGGGGCAGTCACAATGAGCAGTTCTTC
TRBV5-1	TRBD1	many	TRBJ1-5	CASSPQGGLNQPQHF	TGCGCCAGCAGCCCCCAGGGGGGGCTAAATCAGCCCCAGCATTTT
TRBV7-9	.	.	TRBJ2-3	CASSYGFADTQYF	TGTGCCAGCAGCTACGGCTTTGCGGATACGCAGTATTTT
TRBV29-1	.	few	TRBJ1-5	CSVGTQPQHF	TGCAGCGTCGGCACTCAGCCCCAGCATTTT
TRBV4-3	.	.	TRBJ1-4	CASSQDGEKLFF	TGCGCCAGCAGCCAAGATGGAGAAAAACTGTTTTTT
TRBV11-3	.	few	TRBJ2-3	CASSLAGGPVADTQYF	TGTGCCAGCAGCTTAGCCGGGGGGCCCGTCGCAGATACGCAGTATTTT
TRBV27	.	few	TRBJ2-3	CASSLPNQDTQYF	TGTGCCAGCAGTTTGCCAAACCAGGATACGCAGTATTTT
TRBV27	TRBD1	few	TRBJ1-1	CASTLYRGTEAFF	TGTGCCAGCACCCTGTACAGGGGGACTGAAGCTTTCTTT
TRBV24-1	TRBD2	.	TRBJ2-4	CATTPPRGGAKNIQYF	TGTGCCACCACCCCCCCCCGGGGGGGGGCCAAAAACATTCAGTACTTC
TRBV6-5	.	.	TRBJ1-1	CASSPLPNTEAFF	TGTGCCAGCAGTCCGTTACCGAACACTGAAGCTTTCTTT
TRBV6-5	.	.	TRBJ1-6	CASSYSPDSHLLHF	TGTGCCAGCAGTTACTCACCGGACAGCCATCTCCTCCACTTT
TRBV12-3/TRBV12-4	.	many	TRBJ2-1	CASRNGRNEQFF	TGTGCCAGCAGAAACGGCAGGAATGAGCAGTTCTTC
TRBV6-1	TRBD1	many	TRBJ2-5	CASSEATGGQETQYF	TGTGCCAGCAGTGAAGCGACAGGGGGCCAAGAGACCCAGTACTTC
TRBV7-9	.	few	TRBJ2-5	CASSLPPWVLDPAAQETQYF	TGTGCCAGCAGCTTACCCCCTTGGGTCCTCGACCCGGCCGCACAAGAGACCCAGTACTTC
TRBV5-1	TRBD1	many	TRBJ2-3	CASSLEGRADRADTQYF	TGCGCCAGCAGCTTAGAAGGGAGAGCCGACAGGGCCGATACGCAGTATTTT
TRBV20-1	.	.	TRBJ2-5	CSARRRVETQYF	TGCAGTGCTAGGCGGCGTGTAGAGACCCAGTACTTC
TRBV12-3/TRBV12-4	.	many	TRBJ2-7	CASSDPPGAKYEQYF	TGTGCCAGCAGTGACCCCCCAGGGGCAAAATACGAGCAGTACTTC
TRBV7-9	.	few	TRBJ1-1	CASSSLGGKIGSEAFF	TGTGCCAGCAGCTCCTTGGGGGGGAAAATTGGATCTGAAGCTTTCTTT
TRBV12-3/TRBV12-4	.	few	TRBJ2-2	CASASGTQGAGELFF	TGTGCCAGCGCTTCCGGGACCCAGGGAGCCGGGGAGCTGTTTTTT
TRBV5-1	TRBD1	many	TRBJ2-3	CASSTLTGVGTDTQYF	TGCGCCAGCAGCACCCTGACAGGGGTTGGCACAGATACGCAGTATTTT
TRBV4-2	TRBD1	.	TRBJ2-7	CASSQDDRASYEQYF	TGTGCCAGCAGCCAAGATGACAGGGCCTCCTACGAGCAGTACTTC
TRBV5-8	.	once	TRBJ1-1	CASFVGARNTEAFF	TGTGCCAGCTTCGTGGGGGCTCGGAACACTGAAGCTTTCTTT
TRBV4-3	.	.	TRBJ2-1	CASSQDIRREQFF	TGCGCCAGCAGCCAAGATATCAGGCGGGAGCAGTTCTTC
TRBV19	.	.	TRBJ1-1	CASRTGANTEAFF	TGTGCCAGTAGGACCGGGGCGAACACTGAAGCTTTCTTT
TRBV28	.	few	TRBJ1-1	CASSPGSGRGTEAFF	TGTGCCAGCAGTCCCGGTTCTGGCAGGGGCACTGAAGCTTTCTTT
TRBV24-1	.	few	TRBJ1-5	CATSGLQGQPQHF	TGTGCCACCAGTGGGCTACAGGGCCAGCCCCAGCATTTT
TRBV7-2	TRBD2	few	TRBJ2-5	CASSLNSGEETQYF	TGTGCCAGCAGCTTAAATAGCGGGGAAGAGACCCAGTACTTC
TRBV5-1	TRBD2	.	TRBJ2-1	CASSFASGGAVGHEQFF	TGCGCCAGCAGCTTTGCTAGCGGGGGGGCCGTCGGCCATGAGCAGTTCTTC
TRBV20-1	.	.	TRBJ2-1	CSAGLSSYNEQFF	TGCAGTGCCGGATTAAGCTCCTACAATGAGCAGTTCTTC
TRBV12-3/TRBV12-4	.	few	TRBJ1-3	CASSPPGHGSWLTIYF	TGTGCCAGCAGCCCACCGGGACACGGTTCTTGGCTCACCATATATTTT
TRBV7-3	TRBD2	many	TRBJ2-1	CASSLYPGGSSYNEQFF	TGTGCCAGCAGCTTATACCCCGGGGGGAGCTCCTACAATGAGCAGTTCTTC
TRBV4-3	.	.	TRBJ1-1	CASSQDLVGGNTEAFF	TGCGCCAGCAGCCAAGATCTGGTGGGGGGGAACACTGAAGCTTTCTTT
TRBV12-3/TRBV12-4	.	.	TRBJ1-1	CASWINGAFF	TGTGCCAGCTGGATTAATGGAGCTTTCTTT
TRBV29-1	.	.	TRBJ1-2	CSVVQETAYGYTF	TGCAGCGTTGTCCAGGAGACAGCATATGGCTACACCTTC
TRBV5-1	.	.	TRBJ1-2	CASSLDPRHPNYGYTF	TGCGCCAGCAGCTTGGACCCCAGGCATCCTAACTATGGCTACACCTTC
TRBV3-1	.	.	TRBJ2-3	CASSYRGLSPLDTQYF	TGTGCCAGCAGCTACCGGGGACTTTCTCCGCTAGATACGCAGTATTTT
TRBV20-1	TRBD1	many	TRBJ1-4	CSARQGDEKLFF	TGCAGTGCTCGACAGGGGGATGAAAAACTGTTTTTT
TRBV20-1	TRBD2	few	TRBJ2-2	CSAQSGGGSTGELFF	TGCAGTGCCCAAAGCGGGGGCGGATCAACCGGGGAGCTGTTTTTT
TRBV20-1	TRBD1	.	TRBJ1-2	CSASHPGQTYGYTF	TGCAGTGCCAGTCACCCGGGACAGACCTATGGCTACACCTTC
TRBV6-5	.	many	TRBJ2-4	CASSYVGPLGNIQYF	TGTGCCAGCAGTTACGTGGGGCCACTAGGAAACATTCAGTACTTC
TRBV5-4	.	.	TRBJ2-7	CASSFSPREQYF	TGTGCCAGCAGCTTTTCCCCCCGCGAGCAGTACTTC
TRBV27	.	.	TRBJ2-7	CASSAGPVREQYF	TGTGCCAGCAGTGCCGGGCCAGTGCGGGAGCAGTACTTC
TRBV4-2	.	many	TRBJ2-1	CASSPRAGSYNEQFF	TGTGCCAGCAGCCCCCGAGCGGGCTCCTACAATGAGCAGTTCTTC
TRBV4-1	TRBD1	.	TRBJ1-5	CASSRVDRGGNQPQHF	TGCGCCAGCAGCCGAGTGGACAGGGGCGGCAATCAGCCCCAGCATTTT
TRBV4-3	.	many	TRBJ1-2	CASSQERRTANYGYTF	TGCGCCAGCAGCCAAGAAAGGAGGACAGCCAACTATGGCTACACCTTC
TRBV7-8	.	few	TRBJ2-4	CASSLRTAKGAKNIQYF	TGTGCCAGCAGCCTACGGACAGCGAAAGGGGCCAAAAACATTCAGTACTTC
TRBV15	.	.	TRBJ1-1	CATSRDPQGSAFF	TGTGCCACCAGCAGAGATCCGCAGGGATCGGCTTTCTTT
TRBV5-1	.	.	TRBJ2-1	CASSHLASASNEQFF	TGCGCCAGCAGCCATCTGGCCAGCGCTAGCAATGAGCAGTTCTTC
TRBV2	TRBD1	few	TRBJ1-5	CASSEGAGGSQPQHF	TGTGCCAGCAGTGAAGGGGCAGGGGGCTCTCAGCCCCAGCATTTT
TRBV5-1	.	.	TRBJ1-1	CASSLMGEEYTEAFF	TGCGCCAGCAGCTTGATGGGAGAAGAGTACACTGAAGCTTTCTTT
TRBV7-8	TRBD2	.	TRBJ2-4	CASSPTLAGGYIQYF	TGTGCCAGCAGCCCGACGCTAGCGGGGGGATACATTCAGTACTTC
TRBV5-1	TRBD2	.	TRBJ2-5	CASSVSGGETQYF	TGCGCCAGCAGCGTCAGCGGGGGGGAGACCCAGTACTTC
TRBV15	TRBD2	few	TRBJ2-1	CATSRRVAGDEQFF	TGTGCCACCAGCAGAAGGGTAGCGGGGGATGAGCAGTTCTTC
TRBV9	TRBD2	.	TRBJ2-3	CASSPRGRGAGDTQYF	TGTGCCAGCAGCCCCCGTGGGCGGGGGGCCGGAGATACGCAGTATTTT